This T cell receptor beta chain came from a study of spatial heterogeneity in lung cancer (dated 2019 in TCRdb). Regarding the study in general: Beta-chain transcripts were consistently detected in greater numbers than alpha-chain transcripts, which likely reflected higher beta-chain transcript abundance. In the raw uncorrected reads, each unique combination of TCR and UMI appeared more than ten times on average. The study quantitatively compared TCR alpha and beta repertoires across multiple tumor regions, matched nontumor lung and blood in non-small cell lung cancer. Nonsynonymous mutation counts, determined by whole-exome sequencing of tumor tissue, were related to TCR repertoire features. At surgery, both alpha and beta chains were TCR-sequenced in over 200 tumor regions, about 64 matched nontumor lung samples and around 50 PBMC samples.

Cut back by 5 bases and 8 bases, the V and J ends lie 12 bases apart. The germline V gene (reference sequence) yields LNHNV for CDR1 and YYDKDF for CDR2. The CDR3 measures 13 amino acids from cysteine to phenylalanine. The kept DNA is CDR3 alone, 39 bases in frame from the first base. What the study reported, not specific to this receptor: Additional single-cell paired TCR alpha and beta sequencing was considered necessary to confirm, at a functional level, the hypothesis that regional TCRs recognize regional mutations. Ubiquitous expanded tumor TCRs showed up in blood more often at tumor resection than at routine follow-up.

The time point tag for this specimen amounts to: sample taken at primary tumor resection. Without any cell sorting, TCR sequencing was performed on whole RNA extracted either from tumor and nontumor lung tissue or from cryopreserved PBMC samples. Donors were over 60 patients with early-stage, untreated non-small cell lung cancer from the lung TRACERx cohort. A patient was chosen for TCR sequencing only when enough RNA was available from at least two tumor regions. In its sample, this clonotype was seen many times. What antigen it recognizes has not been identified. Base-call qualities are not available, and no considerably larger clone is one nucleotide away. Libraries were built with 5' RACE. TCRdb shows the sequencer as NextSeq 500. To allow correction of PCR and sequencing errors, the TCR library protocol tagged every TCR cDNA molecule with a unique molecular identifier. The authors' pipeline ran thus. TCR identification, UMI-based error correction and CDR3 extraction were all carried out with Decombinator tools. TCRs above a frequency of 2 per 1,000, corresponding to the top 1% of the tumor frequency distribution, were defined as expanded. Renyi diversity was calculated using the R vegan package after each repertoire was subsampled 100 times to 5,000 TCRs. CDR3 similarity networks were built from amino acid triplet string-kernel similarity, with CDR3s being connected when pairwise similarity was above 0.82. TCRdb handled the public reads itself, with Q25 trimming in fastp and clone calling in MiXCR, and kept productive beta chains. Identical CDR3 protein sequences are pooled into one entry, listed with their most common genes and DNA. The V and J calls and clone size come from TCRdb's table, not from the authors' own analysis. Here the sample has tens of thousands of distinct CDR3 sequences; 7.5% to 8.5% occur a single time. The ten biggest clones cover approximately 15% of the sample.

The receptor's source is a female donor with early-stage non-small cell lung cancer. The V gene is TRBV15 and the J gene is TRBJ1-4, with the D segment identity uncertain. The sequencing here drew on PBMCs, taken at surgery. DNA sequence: TGTGCCACCAGCCGAGGGCAGGAGGAAAAACTGTTTTTT. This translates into CATSRGQEEKLFF. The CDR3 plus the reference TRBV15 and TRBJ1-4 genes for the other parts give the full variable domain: DAMVIQNPRYQVTQFGKPVTLSCSQTLNHNVMYWYQQKSSQAPKLLFHYYDKDFNNEADTPDNFQSRRPNTSFCFLDIRSPGLGDTAMYLCATSRGQEEKLFFGSGTQLSVL.